Shown below are 19 T cell receptor beta chains from a single sample sequenced in a study of cytomegalovirus exposure and HLA in healthy donors. PCR was performed using 60 Vbeta and 13 Jbeta primers. TCRdb's copy holds only in-frame clones and misses some; the assay was immunoSEQ multiplex PCR. Seen here are under 200,000 clones, roughly 83% observed once, and the top ten hold approximately 0.39%. The sample taken for sequencing was PBMCs. These receptors came from a male donor in good health and CMV-seropositive.

This chain joins TRBV30 and TRBJ1-4, with a possible D match to TRBD1 (5 bases). There are 16 residues in the CDR3. Trimming stripped 4 bases from V and 4 bases from J, with 19 bases between. CDR1 and CDR2 (germline): GTSNPN, SVGIG (reference sequence). Here the CDR3 DNA reads TGTGCCTGGAACCCAGGGCCGCTAGAGTTTAATGAAAAACTGTTTTTT. This sequence encodes CAWNPGPLEFNEKLFF.

The CDR3 here is CASSRHRGLSNQPQHF. The CDR3 region has the DNA TGTGCCAGCAGCCGGCACAGGGGATTGAGCAATCAGCCCCAGCATTTT. The V gene is TRBV28, the J gene TRBJ1-5; 7 positions match TRBD1. From germline, CDR1 is MDHEN and CDR2 SYDVKM. This CDR3 region has 16 residues. J lost 1 base, V lost 6 bases, and 9 bases had no gene match. The whole variable domain, filled in from reference TRBV28 and TRBJ1-5, reads DVKVTQSSRYLVKRTGEKVFLECVQDMDHENMFWYRQDPGLGLRLIYFSYDVKMKEKGDIPEGYSVSREKKERFSLILESASTNQTSMYLCASSRHRGLSNQPQHFGDGTRLSIL.

The chain employs TRBV27 and TRBJ2-2, with D possibly TRBD2 on 5 matching bases. V was shortened by 3 bases and J by 0 bases, with 11 bases between the two germline ends. The CDR3 length is 16 residues. Germline CDR1 and CDR2: MNHEY and SMNVEV (reference sequence). The CDR3, as DNA: TGTGCCAGCAGTTTTCGGGGATCACCGAACACCGGGGAGCTGTTTTTT. Amino acids: CASSFRGSPNTGELFF.

The chain couples TRBV19 to TRBJ2-7; 8 positions agree with TRBD1. The CDR3 length is 14 residues. J was trimmed by 2 bases and V by 10 bases; bases with no gene match: 10. Germline CDR1 reads LNHDA; CDR2 reads SQIVND (reference sequence). DNA for the CDR3: TGTGCCACTGGACAGGGTGGATTGACCTACGAGCAGTACTTC. Its protein product is CATGQGGLTYEQYF. The full variable domain, completed using reference TRBV19 and TRBJ2-7, is DGGITQSPKYLFRKEGQNVTLSCEQNLNHDAMYWYRQDPGQGLRLIYYSQIVNDFQKGDIAEGYSVSREKKESFPLTVTSAQKNPTAFYLCATGQGGLTYEQYFGPGTRLTVT.

This chain joins TRBV15 and TRBJ2-1; no definite D call. Germline V gene sequence: CDR1 LNHNV, CDR2 YYDKDF (reference sequence). CDR3 length: 14 residues. V lost 4 bases and J 9 bases, leaving 16 bases between the germline ends. The CDR3 DNA reads TGTGCCACCAGCAAGACCACTACAATCAGTGAGCAGTTCTTC. Its translation is CATSKTTTISEQFF.

The V call is TRBV25-1, the J call TRBJ1-1; no clear D. The ends were cut back, 3 bases at V and 7 bases at J, with 9 bases in the middle. The CDR3 consists of 12 residues. Germline loops: CDR1 MGHDK, CDR2 SYGVNS. The CDR3 coding sequence is TGTGCCAGCAGTGAGAGTGCTCTTGAAGCTTTCTTT. This sequence encodes CASSESALEAFF.

The chain has TRBV29-1 and TRBJ2-2; 7 nucleotides match TRBD2. The CDR3 runs to 12 residues. Germline assignment: CDR1 SQVTM and CDR2 ANQGSEA. V shed 4 bases and J 6 bases; nucleotides not matched to a gene: 2. The CDR3 bases are TGCAGCGTTGGTGCGGGAGCCGGGGAGCTGTTTTTT. This codes for CSVGAGAGELFF.

The rearrangement uses TRBV7-3 and TRBJ2-7; D might be TRBD1 (6 bases). CDR1 is SGHTA and CDR2 is FQGTGA in the germline V gene. The CDR3 runs 14 residues. The V end lost 5 bases, the J end lost 6 bases, and 17 bases lay between the germline ends. CDR3 in DNA: TGTGCCAGCAGCGAACCAACAGGGCCGGGCGAGCAGTACTTC. It encodes CASSEPTGPGEQYF. Using reference TRBV7-3 and TRBJ2-7 for the parts outside the CDR3, the full variable domain is GAGVSQTPSNKVTEKGKYVELRCDPISGHTALYWYRQSLGQGPEFLIYFQGTGAADDSGLPNDRFFAVRPEGSVSTLKIQRTERGDSAVYLCASSEPTGPGEQYFGPGTRLTVT.

V is TRBV7-9 and J is TRBJ2-5, with a weak D call TRBD2 (7 bases). This CDR3 is built from 14 residues. Trimming left V 6 bases short and J 5 bases short, with 16 bases between. The germline gives CDR1 SEHNR, CDR2 FQNEAQ (reference sequence). This CDR3 reads CASRPGGPGETQYF. In nucleotides, the CDR3 is TGTGCCAGCAGGCCCGGGGGGCCCGGGGAGACCCAGTACTTC. Full variable domain (missing parts from reference TRBV7-9 and TRBJ2-5): DTGVSQNPRHKITKRGQNVTFRCDPISEHNRLYWYRQTLGQGPEFLTYFQNEAQLEKSRLLSDRFSAERPKGSFSTLEIQRTEQGDSAMYLCASRPGGPGETQYFGPGTRLLVL.

The CDR3 nucleotides read TGTGCCAGCAGTTTAAGGAGGGAGAGGGCAGATACGCAGTATTTT. Translating gives CASSLRRERADTQYF. V and J are TRBV27 and TRBJ2-3; maybe TRBD2 (6 bases). Deletions cut 2 bases from V and 4 bases from J, with 13 bases between. Germline CDR1 reads MNHEY; CDR2 reads SMNVEV (reference sequence). CDR3 size: 15 residues.

This clone came up a few times. The V gene is TRBV6-1, the J gene TRBJ1-1, with D possibly matching TRBD1 (6 bases). The CDR3 sequence is 12 residues long. Trimming pared 9 bases from V and 0 bases from J, leaving 8 bases between. Germline V gives CDR1 MNHNS, CDR2 SASEGT. CDR3 loop: CASDRLNTEAFF. The CDR3 coding sequence is TGTGCCAGTGACAGGTTGAACACTGAAGCTTTCTTT.

The CDR3, as DNA: TGTGCCAGCTCACCCAGGACTAGCGGGAGGAATGAGCAGTTCTTC. Protein sequence: CASSPRTSGRNEQFF. J is TRBJ2-1 and V is TRBV18, with 14 bases lining up with TRBD2. Germline V gives CDR1 KGHSH, CDR2 LQKENI. The V segment lost 3 bases and the J segment 7 bases; nucleotides outside the gene matches: 2. The CDR3 has 15 residues.

This rearrangement joins TRBV19 to TRBJ2-1, with D hard to call. CDR1 is LNHDA and CDR2 is SQIVND in the germline V gene (reference sequence). V lost 4 bases and J lost 7, with 5 bases in between. This CDR3 region has 11 residues. The CDR3 bases are TGTGCCAGTAGTACACGGAATGAGCAGTTCTTC. Translation: CASSTRNEQFF.

The V and J genes are TRBV28 and TRBJ2-7, with 9 nucleotides matching TRBD1. J lost 1 base, V lost 1 base, and 5 bases had no gene match. CDR1 is MDHEN, CDR2 SYDVKM, per germline. This CDR3 comprises 16 residues. DNA of the CDR3: TGTGCCAGCAGTTTATTAGGGACAGGGTTATCCTACGAGCAGTACTTC. Translated: CASSLLGTGLSYEQYF.

The V call is TRBV4-3, the J call TRBJ2-3; D is perhaps TRBD2 (5 bases). This CDR3 region has 12 residues. V was pared by 10 bases and J by 5 bases, with 13 bases between. CDR1 and CDR2 from the germline V gene are LGHNA and YSLEER. The CDR3 coding sequence is TGCGCCACCGCCTCGGCGGGAGATACGCAGTATTTT. Its translation: CATASAGDTQYF.

This clone was counted only a few times. This chain links TRBV19 with TRBJ2-3; 8 bases line up with TRBD2. This CDR3 spans 15 amino acids. The germline V gene has CDR1 LNHDA and CDR2 SQIVND (reference sequence). The trim removed 6 bases at V and 0 bases at J, leaving 5 bases unmatched. The CDR3 DNA reads as TGTGCCAGTAGCCTTTTAGCGGGGAGCACAGATACGCAGTATTTT. Amino acids: CASSLLAGSTDTQYF.

V and J are TRBV4-1 and TRBJ2-2; 7 nucleotides agree with TRBD1. CDR3 length equals 12 residues. V was pared by 3 bases and J by 8 bases, with 0 bases of the junction left unmatched. Germline lookup yields CDR1 MGHRA and CDR2 YSYEKL. CDR3 sequence reads: CASSHRGGELFF. The CDR3 bases are TGCGCCAGCAGCCACAGGGGGGGGGAGCTGTTTTTT.

This clone came up a few times. The rearrangement uses TRBV2 and TRBJ2-7; a possible D gene is TRBD2 (6 bases). V was clipped by 5 bases and J by 2 bases, with 19 bases between them. CDR1 and CDR2 (germline): SNHLY, FYNNEI. This CDR3 contains 16 residues. The CDR3 DNA sequence: TGTGCCAGCAGTCTTACGGGCGGGGTCGCCGCCTACGAGCAGTACTTC. As protein: CASSLTGGVAAYEQYF.

The rearrangement links TRBV12-5 to TRBJ1-2, with D possibly matching TRBD1 (5 bases). Trimming took 3 bases from V and 1 from J, leaving 15 bases between them. The CDR3 is 16 residues long. Germline V gene sequence: CDR1 LGHNT, CDR2 FRNRAP. The CDR3 region is CASGFRGGGLNYGYTF. The CDR3 DNA follows: TGTGCTAGTGGTTTTCGTGGGGGGGGACTTAACTATGGCTACACCTTC.